Here is one TCR beta chain with its context. Just one base apart from a much larger clone, this may be a read error. Because the CDR3 is missing its conserved closing phenylalanine or tryptophan, this is likely a read error. The data originate from a study of T cells in Graves' hyperthyroidism and ophthalmopathy. Amplification of TCR beta CDR3 regions used RNA as the template. The study used the HTBI primer set for a first-round RT-PCR of the TCR CDR3. In TCRdb, the multiplex PCR reads were re-called with MiXCR into one record per CDR3 protein. The repertoire consists of about 380,000 distinct CDR3 sequences, with roughly 13% occurring once and the leading ten covering roughly 11%. Trimming left V 7 bases short and J 7 bases short, with 5 bases between. Germline loops: CDR1 MDHEN, CDR2 SYDVKM. This CDR3 region has 10 residues.

The origin of this receptor is a woman aged 55 to 70 with Graves' hyperthyroidism. The sequenced material came from blood. J is TRBJ2-1 and V is TRBV28; D is ambiguous. CDR3 region: CASTGNEQFL. For the CDR3, the DNA is TGTGCCAGCACCGGAAATGAGCAGTTCCTC.